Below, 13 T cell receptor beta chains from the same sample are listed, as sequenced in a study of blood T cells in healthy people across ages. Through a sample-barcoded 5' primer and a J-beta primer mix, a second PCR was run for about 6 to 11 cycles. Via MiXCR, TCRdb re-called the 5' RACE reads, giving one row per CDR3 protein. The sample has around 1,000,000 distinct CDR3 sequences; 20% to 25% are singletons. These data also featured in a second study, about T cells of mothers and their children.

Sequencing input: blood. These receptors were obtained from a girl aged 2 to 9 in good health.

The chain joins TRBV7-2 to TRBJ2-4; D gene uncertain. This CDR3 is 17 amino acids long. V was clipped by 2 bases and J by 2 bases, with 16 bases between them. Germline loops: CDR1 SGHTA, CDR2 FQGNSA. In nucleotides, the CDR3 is TGTGCCAGCAGCTTACCCCTTTGGATGGAGACCAAAAACATTCAGTACTTC. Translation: CASSLPLWMETKNIQYF.

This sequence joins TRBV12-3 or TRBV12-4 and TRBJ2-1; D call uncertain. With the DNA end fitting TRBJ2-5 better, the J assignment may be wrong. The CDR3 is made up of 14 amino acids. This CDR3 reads CASSLSKKGETQYF. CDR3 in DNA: TGTGCCAGCAGTTTATCGAAGAAAGGGGAGACCCAGTACTTC.

The CDR3 here is CSATWTGQETQYF. The CDR3 region has the DNA TGCAGCGCCACATGGACAGGCCAGGAGACCCAGTACTTC. The chain carries TRBV29-1 and TRBJ2-5; 7 bases align to TRBD1. Trimming removed 7 bases from V and 5 bases from J; junction bases left unmatched: 10. CDR1 is SQVTM and CDR2 is ANQGSEA in the germline V gene. The CDR3 loop spans 13 amino acids.

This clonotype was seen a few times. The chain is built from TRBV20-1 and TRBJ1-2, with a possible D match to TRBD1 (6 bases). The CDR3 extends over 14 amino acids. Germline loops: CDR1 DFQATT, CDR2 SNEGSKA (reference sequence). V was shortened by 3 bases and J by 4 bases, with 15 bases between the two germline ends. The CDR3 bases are TGCAGTGCTAGGGCGGACGACAGGCCCTATGGCTACACCTTC. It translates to CSARADDRPYGYTF.

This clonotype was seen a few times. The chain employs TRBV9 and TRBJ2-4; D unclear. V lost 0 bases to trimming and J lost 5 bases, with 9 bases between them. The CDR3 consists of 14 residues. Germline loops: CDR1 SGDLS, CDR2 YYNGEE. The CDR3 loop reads CASSVGGSQNIQYF. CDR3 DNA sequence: TGTGCCAGCAGCGTAGGAGGCTCCCAAAACATTCAGTACTTC.

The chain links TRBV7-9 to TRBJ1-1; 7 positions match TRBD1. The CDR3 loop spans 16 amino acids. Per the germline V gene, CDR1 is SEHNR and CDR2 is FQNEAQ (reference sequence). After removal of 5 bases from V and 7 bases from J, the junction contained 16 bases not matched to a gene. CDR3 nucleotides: TGTGCCAGCAGCCCTTCCCTGGGGACAGACTCTAATGAAGCTTTCTTT. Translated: CASSPSLGTDSNEAFF. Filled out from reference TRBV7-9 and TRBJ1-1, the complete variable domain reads DTGVSQNPRHKITKRGQNVTFRCDPISEHNRLYWYRQTLGQGPEFLTYFQNEAQLEKSRLLSDRFSAERPKGSFSTLEIQRTEQGDSAMYLCASSPSLGTDSNEAFFGQGTRLTVV.

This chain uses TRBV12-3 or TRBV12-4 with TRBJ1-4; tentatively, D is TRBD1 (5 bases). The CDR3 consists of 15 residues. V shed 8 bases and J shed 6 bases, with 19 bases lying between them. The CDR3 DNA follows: TGTGCCAGCTCGTCCAGGGAAGTTAGGTATGAAAAACTGTTTTTT. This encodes CASSSREVRYEKLFF.

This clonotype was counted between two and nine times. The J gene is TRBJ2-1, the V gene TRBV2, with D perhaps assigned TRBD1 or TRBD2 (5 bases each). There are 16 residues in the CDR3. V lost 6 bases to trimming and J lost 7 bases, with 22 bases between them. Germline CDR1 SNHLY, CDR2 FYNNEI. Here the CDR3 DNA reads TGTGCCAGCAGCGATCTTATTGGGACGGCGAGAAATGAGCAGTTCTTC. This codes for CASSDLIGTARNEQFF.

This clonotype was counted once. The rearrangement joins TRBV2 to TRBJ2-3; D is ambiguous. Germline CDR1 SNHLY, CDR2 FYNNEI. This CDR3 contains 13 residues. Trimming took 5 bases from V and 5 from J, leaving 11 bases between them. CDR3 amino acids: CASSLEKLDTQYF. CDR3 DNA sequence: TGTGCCAGCAGTCTAGAAAAGCTAGATACGCAGTATTTT.

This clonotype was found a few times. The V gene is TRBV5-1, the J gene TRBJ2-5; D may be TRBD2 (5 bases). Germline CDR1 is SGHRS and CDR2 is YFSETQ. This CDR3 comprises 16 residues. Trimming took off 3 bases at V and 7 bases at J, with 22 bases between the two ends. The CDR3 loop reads CASSSASGSLGGTQYF. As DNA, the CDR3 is TGCGCCAGCAGCTCGGCATCGGGATCCTTGGGCGGGACCCAGTACTTC.

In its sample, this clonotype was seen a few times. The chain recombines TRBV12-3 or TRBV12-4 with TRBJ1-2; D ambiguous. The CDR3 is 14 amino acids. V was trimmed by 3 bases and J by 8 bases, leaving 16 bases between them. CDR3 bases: TGTGCCAGCAGTTTCTTGCTGGGAACGGGCGGCTACACCTTC. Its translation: CASSFLLGTGGYTF.

The CDR3 DNA sequence: TGTGCCAGCAGTGAAGCCCCATCCGCGGCGTCAATCGGCTACACCTTC. Translated: CASSEAPSAASIGYTF. The gene calls are TRBV2 and TRBJ1-2; unclear D gene. V lost 0 bases, J lost 8 bases, and 19 bases lay in between. CDR1 and CDR2 (germline): SNHLY, FYNNEI. The CDR3 is made up of 16 amino acids.

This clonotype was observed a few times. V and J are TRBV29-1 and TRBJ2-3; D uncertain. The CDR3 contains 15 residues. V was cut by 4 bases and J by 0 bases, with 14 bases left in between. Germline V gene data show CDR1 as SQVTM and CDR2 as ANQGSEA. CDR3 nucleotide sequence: TGCAGCGTTGTCGGTAGCCTTACGAGCACAGATACGCAGTATTTT. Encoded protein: CSVVGSLTSTDTQYF.